This passage covers 3 T cell receptor beta chains from one sample sequenced in a study of control samples from healthy donors and cancer patients. Method: immunoSEQ multiplex PCR; TCRdb's copy keeps in-frame clones and lacks some. The sample includes 100,000 to 150,000 clones, 80% to 90% of them seen just once. The specimen was blood. These receptors were obtained from a man aged 55-75 years in good health.

This clone has only one observation. The chain couples TRBV7-3 to TRBJ1-1; tentative D call: TRBD1 (6 bases). Germline assignment: CDR1 SGHTA and CDR2 FQGTGA. This CDR3 is 13 amino acids long. V was pared by 5 bases and J by 6 bases, with 13 bases between. DNA of the CDR3: TGTGCCAGCAGCCCTCAACAGGGAGCTGAAGCTTTCTTT. This sequence encodes CASSPQQGAEAFF.

The genes are TRBV27 and TRBJ2-3; no reliable D call. V lost 3 bases and J lost 4, with 8 bases in between. CDR1 is MNHEY, CDR2 SMNVEV, per germline (reference sequence). This CDR3 has 13 residues. CDR3 coding DNA: TGTGCCAGCAGTTTTAGTAGCCCAGATACGCAGTATTTT. Translation: CASSFSSPDTQYF.

For the CDR3, the DNA is TGTGCCAGCAGTCCCGGGGGTACCAGTAGGTTAGATACGCAGTATTTT. Residues: CASSPGGTSRLDTQYF. The chain links TRBV28 to TRBJ2-3; possibly TRBD2 for D (6 bases). Trimming cost V 5 bases and J 5 bases, with 20 bases left between them. From germline, CDR1 is MDHEN and CDR2 SYDVKM. The CDR3 has 16 residues.